One sample yielded the 4 T cell receptor beta chains listed below, sequenced in a study of blood T cell repertoires in COVID-19. Profiled with immunoSEQ multiplex PCR; TCRdb holds only in-frame clones, not every one. The table lists about 180,000 clones, around 82% of them singletons. The sample was peripheral blood. The source of these receptors is a man of 80 years or more with COVID-19, enrolled during active disease.

The V call is TRBV5-1, the J call TRBJ2-7, with D possibly matching TRBD1 (5 bases). The germline CDR1 and CDR2 sequences are SGHRS and YFSETQ. The CDR3 has 14 amino acids. V lost 4 bases and J lost 2, with 13 bases in between. CDR3 bases: TGCGCCAGCAGCACCGACAGTCCTACCTACGAGCAGTACTTC. It is translated as CASSTDSPTYEQYF. The full variable domain, its missing parts supplied by reference TRBV5-1 and TRBJ2-7, is KAGVTQTPRYLIKTRGQQVTLSCSPISGHRSVSWYQQTPGQGLQFLFEYFSETQRNKGNFPGRFSGRQFSNSRSEMNVSTLELGDSALYLCASSTDSPTYEQYFGPGTRLTVT.

The V gene is TRBV6-5, the J gene TRBJ1-6; no firm D call. The V end lost 6 bases, the J end lost 8 bases, and 11 bases lay between the germline ends. CDR1 and CDR2 from the germline V gene are MNHEY and SVGAGI. The CDR3 extends over 13 amino acids. CDR3 sequence reads: CASRPYSDSPLHF. CDR3 bases: TGTGCCAGCAGGCCCTACAGTGATTCACCCCTCCACTTT.

V is TRBV4-2 and J is TRBJ1-4, with 10 bases lining up with TRBD1. Germline CDR1 is LGHNA and CDR2 is YNFKEQ. The CDR3 is 16 residues long. V shed 1 base, J shed 10 bases, and the junction held 9 bases outside the gene matches. Here the CDR3 DNA reads TGTGCCAGCAGCCAAGCTACCGGGACAGGGGATGGAAAACTGTTTTTT. Residues: CASSQATGTGDGKLFF.

The rearrangement links TRBV7-3 to TRBJ1-1; D is ambiguous. The CDR3 has 13 amino acids. The V gene lost 0 bases and the J gene lost 1 base, with 3 bases spanning the gap. Germline lookup yields CDR1 SGHTA and CDR2 FQGTGA. In DNA form, the CDR3 reads TGTGCCAGCAGCTTAACCAGGAACACTGAAGCTTTCTTT. Protein: CASSLTRNTEAFF.